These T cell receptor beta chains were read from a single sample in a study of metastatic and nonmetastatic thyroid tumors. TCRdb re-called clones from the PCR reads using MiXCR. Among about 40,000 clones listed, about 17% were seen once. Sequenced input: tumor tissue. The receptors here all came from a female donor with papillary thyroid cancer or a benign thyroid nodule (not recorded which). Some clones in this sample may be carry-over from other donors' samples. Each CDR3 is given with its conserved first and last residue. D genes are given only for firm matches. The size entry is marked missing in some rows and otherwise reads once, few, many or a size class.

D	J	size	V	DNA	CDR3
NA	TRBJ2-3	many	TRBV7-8	TGTGCCAGCAGCCCCCTCGGTAGCACAGATACGCAGTATTTT	CASSPLGSTDTQYF
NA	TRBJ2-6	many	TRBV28	TGTGCCAGCAGGCCGGGGAACTCTGGGGCCAACGTCCTGACTTTC	CASRPGNSGANVLTF
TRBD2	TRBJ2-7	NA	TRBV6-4	TGTGCCAGCAGTGACGGTGGTCAGGTACTTAATACTAGCGGGCGTTTCTACGAGCAGTACTTC	CASSDGGQVLNTSGRFYEQYF
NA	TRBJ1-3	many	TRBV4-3	TGCGCCAGCAGCCAAGATTTAAACGCGGGGAAAGGCTCTGGAAACACCATATATTTT	CASSQDLNAGKGSGNTIYF
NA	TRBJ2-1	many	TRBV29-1	TGCAGCGTTAATGTGGGCGGCTACAATGAGCAGTTCTTC	CSVNVGGYNEQFF
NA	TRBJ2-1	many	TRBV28	TGTGCCAGCAGTTTAGCTCCCACCGACTACAATGAGCAGTTCTTC	CASSLAPTDYNEQFF
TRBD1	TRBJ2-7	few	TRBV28	TGTGCCAGCAGCCACGGGACAGGGGGCGCCGAGGGACCCGAGCAGTACTTC	CASSHGTGGAEGPEQYF
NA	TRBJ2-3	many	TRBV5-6	TGTGCCAGCAGCAGGAGGGTAGGATTCTCGGATACGCAGTATTTT	CASSRRVGFSDTQYF
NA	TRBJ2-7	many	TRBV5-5	TGTGCCAGCAGCTCGGAATTACGGGCTTACGAGCAGTACTTC	CASSSELRAYEQYF
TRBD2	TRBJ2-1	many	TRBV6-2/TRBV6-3	TGTGCCAGCAGTTACCTAGCGGGAGGTTACAATGAGCAGTTCTTC	CASSYLAGGYNEQFF
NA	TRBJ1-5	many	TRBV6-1	TGTGCCAGCAGTGATTTGGGAATTTATAGCAATCAGCCCCAGCATTTT	CASSDLGIYSNQPQHF
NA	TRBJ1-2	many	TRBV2	TGTGCCAGCAACCGAATGGGGGACGGGGTTTTCGCCTATGGCTACACCTTC	CASNRMGDGVFAYGYTF
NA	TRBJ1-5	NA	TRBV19	TGTACCAGTAGTATAGAGGATGGGGCCGATCAGCCCCAGCATTTT	CTSSIEDGADQPQHF
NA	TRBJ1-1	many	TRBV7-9	TGTGCCAGCAGCCCTCCACAGATAATGAACACTGAAGCTTTCTTT	CASSPPQIMNTEAFF
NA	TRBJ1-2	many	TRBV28	TGTGCCAGCAGCTTACAGGGCTTCTATGGCTACACCTTC	CASSLQGFYGYTF
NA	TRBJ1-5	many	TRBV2	TGTGCCAGCAGTGTAGACGATCTAAGGGGGCAGCCCCAGCATTTT	CASSVDDLRGQPQHF
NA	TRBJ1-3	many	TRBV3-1	TGTGCCAGCAGCCAGGGAGTGGCTGGAAACACCATATATTTT	CASSQGVAGNTIYF
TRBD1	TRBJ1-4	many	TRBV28	TGTGCCAGCAGTTTACAGGGACAGGGAAATGAAAAACTGTTTTTT	CASSLQGQGNEKLFF
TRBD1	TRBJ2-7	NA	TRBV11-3	TGTGCCAGCAGCTTAGCCTCTGGGACAGAGCTCTACGAGCAGTACTTC	CASSLASGTELYEQYF
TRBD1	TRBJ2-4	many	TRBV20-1	TGCAGTGCGTCTACAGGGGGTGGGAACATTCAGTACTTC	CSASTGGGNIQYF
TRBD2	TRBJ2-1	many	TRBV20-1	TGCAGTGCTAGTGGGCCGGTAGCGGGAGACTACAATGAGCAGTTCTTC	CSASGPVAGDYNEQFF
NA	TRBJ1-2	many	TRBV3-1	TGTGCCAGCAGACTGGAGGGTGGTGGCGGCTACACCTTC	CASRLEGGGGYTF
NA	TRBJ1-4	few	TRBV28	TGTGCCAGCAGCCAACAGGCGTATAATGAAAAACTGTTTTTT	CASSQQAYNEKLFF
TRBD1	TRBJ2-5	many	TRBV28	TGTGCCAGCAGTCTCGGGGGACAGGGTGCAGAGACCCAGTACTTC	CASSLGGQGAETQYF
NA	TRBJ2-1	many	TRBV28	TGTGCCAGCAGTTTACCCGGAACCTACAATGAGCAGTTCTTC	CASSLPGTYNEQFF
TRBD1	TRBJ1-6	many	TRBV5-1	TGCGCCAGCAGCCCCCAGGGACAGGGAGGTTCACCCCTCCACTTT	CASSPQGQGGSPLHF
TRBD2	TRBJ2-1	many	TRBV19	TGTGCCAGTAGTTCGTCACTAGCGCGTATAGACAATGAGCAGTTCTTC	CASSSSLARIDNEQFF
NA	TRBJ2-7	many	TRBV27	TGTGCCAGCAGTTCCAACAGGGTCCACGAGCAGTACTTC	CASSSNRVHEQYF
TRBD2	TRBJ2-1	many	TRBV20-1	TGCAGTGCTAGGATCAGCGGGAGTGGGAATGAGCAGTTCTTC	CSARISGSGNEQFF
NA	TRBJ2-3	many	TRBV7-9	TGTGCCAGCAGCTTAGCGGTCTTGAGCACAGATACGCAGTATTTT	CASSLAVLSTDTQYF
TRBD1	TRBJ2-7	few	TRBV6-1	TGTGCCGGCATTGGACAGGGGTTCGGTTACGAGCAGTACTTC	CAGIGQGFGYEQYF
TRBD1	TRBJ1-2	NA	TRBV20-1	TGCAGTGCTGGGGACAGGCTCACTTCTGACTATGGCTACACCTTC	CSAGDRLTSDYGYTF
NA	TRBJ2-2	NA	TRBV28	TGTGCCAGCAGTTTGGGGGGGACAGGAGGGACCGGGGAGCTGTTTTTT	CASSLGGTGGTGELFF
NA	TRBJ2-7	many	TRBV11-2	TGTGCCAGCAGCCGTCCTAGCTACGAGCAGTACTTC	CASSRPSYEQYF
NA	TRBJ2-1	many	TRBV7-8	TGTGCCAGCAGCCGAAAACCGGGATCTTATGAGGATGAGCAGTTCTTC	CASSRKPGSYEDEQFF
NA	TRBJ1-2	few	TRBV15	TGTGCCACCAGCAGAGAAGTTGGTGTGGGTGGCTATACCTTC	CATSREVGVGGYTF
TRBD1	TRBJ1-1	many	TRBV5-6	TGTGCCAGCAGCCCAATCGGACAGGGAGGGACTGAAGCTTTCTTT	CASSPIGQGGTEAFF
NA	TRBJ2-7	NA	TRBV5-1	TGCGCCAGCAGCTTGGCCGGGTGCAGCCTATCGTACGAGCAGTACTTC	CASSLAGCSLSYEQYF
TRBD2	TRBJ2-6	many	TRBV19	TGTGCCAGTAGCCAGGGGCGGGGGGAGGCCAACTCTGGGGCCAACGTCCTGACTTTC	CASSQGRGEANSGANVLTF
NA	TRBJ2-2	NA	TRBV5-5	TGTGCCAGCAGCTTGCGGCAGGTTTACACCGGGGAGCTGTTTTTT	CASSLRQVYTGELFF
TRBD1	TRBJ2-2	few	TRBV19	TGTGCCAGTATACCGGACAGGGTGTACACCGGGGAGCTGTTTTTT	CASIPDRVYTGELFF
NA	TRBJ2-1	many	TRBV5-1	TGCGCCAGCAGCTTGACGGGCGGGACTGAGCAGTTCTTC	CASSLTGGTEQFF
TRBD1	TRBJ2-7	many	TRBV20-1	TGCAGTGCTAGAGAATTAGGACAGGGGTCCTACGAGCAGTACTTC	CSARELGQGSYEQYF
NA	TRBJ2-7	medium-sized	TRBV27	TGTGCCAGTGGGCCCTTCAAATCCTACGAGCAGTACTTC	CASGPFKSYEQYF
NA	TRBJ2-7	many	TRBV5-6	TGTGCCAGCAGCTTACAGGGTTTCGAGCAGTACTTC	CASSLQGFEQYF
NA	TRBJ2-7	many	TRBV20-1	TGCAGTGCTCTCACCGGGACCCTTGAGGACGAGCAGTACTTC	CSALTGTLEDEQYF
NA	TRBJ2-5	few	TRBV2	TGTGCCAGCAGTGATCGGGCAGGGGGGGGAGAGACCCAGTACTTC	CASSDRAGGGETQYF
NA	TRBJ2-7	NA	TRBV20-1	TGCAGTGCAGCGACTAGTGTGAGCATGTACGAGCAGTACTTC	CSAATSVSMYEQYF
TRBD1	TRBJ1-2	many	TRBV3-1	TGTGCCAGCAGCGCCCAGACAGGGATCTATGGCTACACCTTC	CASSAQTGIYGYTF
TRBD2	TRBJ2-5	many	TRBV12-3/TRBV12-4	TGTGCCAGCAGTCCTCGTTCCGGGACTAGCGGGAGTTGGGTAACAGAGACCCAGTACTTC	CASSPRSGTSGSWVTETQYF
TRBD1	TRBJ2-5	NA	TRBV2	TGTGCCAGCACCCAAAACAGGGGGCGAGAGACCCAGTACTTC	CASTQNRGRETQYF
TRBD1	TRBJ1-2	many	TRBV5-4	TGTGCCAGCAGCTTGTACCGGGACAGGGGGCTTGGCTACACCTTC	CASSLYRDRGLGYTF